The present T cell receptor beta chain was sequenced within a study of cytomegalovirus exposure and HLA in healthy donors. The CDR3 sequence is 17 residues long. In germline, CDR1 is SNHLY, CDR2 FYNNEI. The trim removed 1 base at V and 2 bases at J, leaving 8 bases unmatched. Primers: 60 Vbeta forward and 13 Jbeta reverse. The assay was immunoSEQ multiplex PCR, and TCRdb's table has in-frame clones only and misses some. The table has about 160,000 clones, approximately 80% seen once. This clone turned up a few times. V and J are TRBV2 and TRBJ2-5; 9 bases match TRBD1. The specimen sequenced was PBMCs. The clonotype comes from a young man in good health and CMV-seropositive. Here the CDR3 DNA reads TGTGCCAGCAGTGAAGGAGGTAGGACAGGGGAGCAAGAGACCCAGTACTTC. Translated, it gives CASSEGGRTGEQETQYF.